These 18 T cell receptor beta chains were all obtained from the same sample, sequenced in a study of T cells in tuberculosis. After thawing and overnight rest, PBMC were stained with GMM-loaded CD1B tetramer, viability dye and anti-CD3 for sorting. C32 glucose monomycolate from Rhodococcus equi was loaded onto the CD1B tetramers. The protocol was immunoSEQ multiplex PCR, while the TCRdb copy is restricted to in-frame clones and leaves out a portion. The sample lists nearly 60,000 clones, approximately 88% occurring once. Sequencing was performed on CD1b-GMM tetramer-negative cells sorted from PBMCs. These receptors were collected from an adult woman with latent tuberculosis.

The gene calls are TRBV5-1 and TRBJ2-7; D might be TRBD2 (5 bases). The CDR3 is made up of 13 amino acids. Germline V CDR1 and CDR2: SGHRS, YFSETQ. V was cut by 2 bases and J by 1 base, with 7 bases left in between. CDR3 sequence (DNA): TGCGCCAGCAGCTTTGAGGGATCCTACGAGCAGTACTTC. Translating gives CASSFEGSYEQYF.

The chain has TRBV7-2 and TRBJ2-5; possibly TRBD1 for D (6 bases). The CDR3 length is 14 residues. Germline CDR1 reads SGHTA; CDR2 reads FQGNSA. Trimming pared 1 base from V and 7 bases from J, leaving 13 bases between. The CDR3 region has the DNA TGTGCCAGCAGCTTAGGACAGGCCATAGGGACCCAGTACTTC. Translating it yields CASSLGQAIGTQYF.

Only one count was recorded for this clone. As DNA, the CDR3 is TGTGCCAGCAGTTTGGGAACAGGCGCTTCTTCCTATGGCTACACCTTC. Protein sequence: CASSLGTGASSYGYTF. The rearrangement joins TRBV28 to TRBJ1-2; perhaps TRBD1 as D (5 bases). Trimming shortened V by 3 bases and J by 4 bases, and 18 bases separated the two germline ends. The CDR3 contains 16 residues. CDR1 is MDHEN, CDR2 SYDVKM, per germline.

V gene TRBV19 combines with J gene TRBJ1-2; D call uncertain. Trimming cost V 6 bases and J 8 bases, with 16 bases left between them. Germline lookup yields CDR1 LNHDA and CDR2 SQIVND (reference sequence). This CDR3 spans 13 amino acids. CDR3 loop: CASRPATIEGYTF. CDR3 sequence (DNA): TGTGCCAGTAGACCCGCGACAATTGAGGGCTACACCTTC. Full variable domain (missing parts from reference TRBV19 and TRBJ1-2): DGGITQSPKYLFRKEGQNVTLSCEQNLNHDAMYWYRQDPGQGLRLIYYSQIVNDFQKGDIAEGYSVSREKKESFPLTVTSAQKNPTAFYLCASRPATIEGYTFGSGTRLTVV.

The genes are TRBV5-1 and TRBJ2-3; 11 nucleotides match TRBD2. The J segment lost 2 bases and the V segment lost 4 bases, leaving 3 bases of the junction unmatched. Germline values: CDR1 SGHRS, CDR2 YFSETQ. The CDR3 length is 15 residues. In DNA form, the CDR3 reads TGCGCCAGCAGCGCGACTAGCGGGAACACAGATACGCAGTATTTT. It yields the protein CASSATSGNTDTQYF.

The genes are TRBV2 and TRBJ1-3; no firm D call. This CDR3 region has 12 residues. In germline, CDR1 is SNHLY, CDR2 FYNNEI. The germline V and J ends were trimmed by 1 base and 8 bases, with 6 bases remaining between them. CDR3 DNA sequence: TGTGCCAGCAGTGAAGGCGGTGACACCATATATTTT. It specifies CASSEGGDTIYF.

The gene calls are TRBV29-1 and TRBJ2-3, with 9 nucleotides matching TRBD2. The J segment lost 5 bases and the V segment lost 8 bases, leaving 8 bases of the junction unmatched. This CDR3 comprises 13 residues. Germline values: CDR1 SQVTM, CDR2 ANQGSEA. The CDR3 nucleotides are TGCAGCTTGGCGGGAGGGGTTGGAGATACGCAGTATTTT. Its protein is CSLAGGVGDTQYF.

This clone was counted a single time. This chain links TRBV7-8 with TRBJ2-1; 8 nucleotides align to TRBD2. CDR1 is SGHVS, CDR2 FQNEAQ, per germline. J lost 5 bases, V lost 3 bases, and 12 bases had no gene match. This CDR3 spans 17 amino acids. The CDR3 nucleotides read TGTGCCAGCAGCTTGCCATTGGGACTAGACAGAAACAATGAGCAGTTCTTC. It yields the protein CASSLPLGLDRNNEQFF.

CDR3 in amino acids: CASKEQREVDEQYF. The CDR3 DNA sequence: TGTGCCAGTAAGGAGCAGCGGGAGGTGGACGAGCAGTACTTC. The chain has TRBV19 and TRBJ2-7; 9 nucleotides match TRBD2. CDR3 length: 14 residues. The V and J ends lost 7 bases and 5 bases, in that order; junction bases with no gene match: 9. Germline-derived CDR1 and CDR2 are LNHDA and SQIVND (reference sequence).

This rearrangement joins TRBV6-1 to TRBJ1-1; 9 bases fit TRBD1. The germline CDR1 and CDR2 sequences are MNHNS and SASEGT. The J segment lost 3 bases and the V segment lost 6 bases, leaving 2 bases of the junction unmatched. This CDR3 is built from 13 residues. CDR3 region: CASRGQGYTEAFF. For the CDR3, the DNA is TGTGCCAGCAGGGGACAGGGATACACTGAAGCTTTCTTT.

The chain employs TRBV19 and TRBJ1-2; TRBD1 aligns across 7 bases. The CDR3 is made up of 14 amino acids. Germline CDR1 LNHDA, CDR2 SQIVND (reference sequence). The ends lost 5 bases at V and 0 bases at J; junction bases unmatched: 3. The DNA for the CDR3 is TGTGCCAGTAGTCTTGGGACAGCTAACTATGGCTACACCTTC. This sequence encodes CASSLGTANYGYTF.

V usage is TRBV9 and J usage is TRBJ2-5; 10 nucleotides align to TRBD2. V lost 0 bases and J lost 5; bases outside the gene matches: 13. The CDR3 runs 18 residues. From germline, CDR1 is SGDLS and CDR2 YYNGEE. The CDR3 reads CASSVGVAGGSRRETQYF. CDR3 DNA: TGTGCCAGCAGCGTAGGGGTAGCGGGGGGCTCCCGTAGGGAGACCCAGTACTTC.

This clone was seen just once. The CDR3 loop reads CASSLGQVSVYRGYTF. CDR3 bases: TGCGCCAGCAGCTTGGGACAGGTCTCGGTGTATCGTGGCTACACCTTC. The genes are TRBV5-1 and TRBJ1-2; D perhaps matches TRBD1 (6 bases). Germline-derived CDR1 and CDR2 are SGHRS and YFSETQ. The V end lost 0 bases, the J end lost 7 bases, and 19 bases lay between the germline ends. The CDR3 covers 16 residues. Full variable domain (rest looked up from reference TRBV5-1 and TRBJ1-2): KAGVTQTPRYLIKTRGQQVTLSCSPISGHRSVSWYQQTPGQGLQFLFEYFSETQRNKGNFPGRFSGRQFSNSRSEMNVSTLELGDSALYLCASSLGQVSVYRGYTFGSGTRLTVV.

The chain combines TRBV19 with TRBJ2-7; D is ambiguous. V lost 8 bases and J lost 0, with 17 bases in between. The CDR3 length is 15 residues. CDR1 LNHDA and CDR2 SQIVND come from the germline V gene (reference sequence). The CDR3 sequence: CASSPQAHLSYEQYF. The CDR3 DNA is TGTGCCAGTTCCCCCCAGGCACACCTCTCCTACGAGCAGTACTTC.

The rearrangement uses TRBV13 and TRBJ2-7; maybe TRBD2 (5 bases). V shed 4 bases and J shed 3 bases, with 10 bases lying between them. The CDR3 totals 13 residues. In germline, CDR1 is PRHDT, CDR2 FYEKMQ (reference sequence). CDR3 nucleotide sequence: TGTGCCAGCAGCTCGGGGTCTCGCTACGAGCAGTACTTC. Its translation is CASSSGSRYEQYF.

J is TRBJ2-3 and V is TRBV7-3; D is possibly TRBD1 (5 bases). V was trimmed by 2 bases and J by 0 bases, leaving 9 bases between them. Germline lookup yields CDR1 SGHTA and CDR2 FQGTGA. This CDR3 has 15 residues. CDR3 residues: CASSLSDSSTDTQYF. The CDR3 DNA reads as TGTGCCAGCAGCTTATCAGACAGTAGCACAGATACGCAGTATTTT.

This chain links TRBV18 with TRBJ2-7, with a possible D match to TRBD1 (5 bases). The CDR3 totals 14 residues. Trimming removed 4 bases from V and 3 bases from J, with 13 bases in between. Germline V gene data show CDR1 as KGHSH and CDR2 as LQKENI. The CDR3 reads CASSQSGQSYEQYF. CDR3 in DNA: TGTGCCAGCTCACAATCCGGACAAAGCTACGAGCAGTACTTC.

V gene TRBV7-3 combines with J gene TRBJ2-1, with a tentative D call TRBD2 (6 bases). The CDR3 runs 15 residues. V was trimmed by 5 bases and J by 0 bases, leaving 11 bases between them. CDR1 is SGHTA and CDR2 is FQGTGA in the germline V gene. The CDR3 DNA reads TGTGCCAGCAGCCCTCTTAGCGGCTCCTACAATGAGCAGTTCTTC. This translates into CASSPLSGSYNEQFF.